The following is a TCR beta chain sequence with its context. Its antigen is currently unknown. Researchers ran the PCR with 60 Vbeta and 13 Jbeta primers. Measured with immunoSEQ multiplex PCR; TCRdb has only the in-frame clones, and not every one. This table holds some 130,000 clones, 75% to 90% found once. The data belong to a study of cytomegalovirus exposure and HLA in healthy donors. General study findings and limits: A few V segments could not be told apart, such as TRBV6-2 and TRBV6-3, and were left out. HLA-A and HLA-B allele assignments for most subjects were reportedly predicted accurately using TCR beta sequences.

Donors counted as nominally healthy when sampled, yet unrecorded immune exposures were likely. The CDR3 contains 15 residues. Trimming took 2 bases from V and 3 from J, leaving 11 bases between them. Germline CDR1 and CDR2: LNHDA and SQIVND (reference sequence). The sequence was obtained from a woman in her thirties or forties in good health and CMV-seronegative. This chain links TRBV19 with TRBJ1-5, with no clear D. Input material: PBMCs. CDR3 sequence reads: CASSIYYSPNQPQHF. The CDR3 DNA reads as TGTGCCAGTAGTATATATTACAGCCCCAATCAGCCCCAGCATTTT.